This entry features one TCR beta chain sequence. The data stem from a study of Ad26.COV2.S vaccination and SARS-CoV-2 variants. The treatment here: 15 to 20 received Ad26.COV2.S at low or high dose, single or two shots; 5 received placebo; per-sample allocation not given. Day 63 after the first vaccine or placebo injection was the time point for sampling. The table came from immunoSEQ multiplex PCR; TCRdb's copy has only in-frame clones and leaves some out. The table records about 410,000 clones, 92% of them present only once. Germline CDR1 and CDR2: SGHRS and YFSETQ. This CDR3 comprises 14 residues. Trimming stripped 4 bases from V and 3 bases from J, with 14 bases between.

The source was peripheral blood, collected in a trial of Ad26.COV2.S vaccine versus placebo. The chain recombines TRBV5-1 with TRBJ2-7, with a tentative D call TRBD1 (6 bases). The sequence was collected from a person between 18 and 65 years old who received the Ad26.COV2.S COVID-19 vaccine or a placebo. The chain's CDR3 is CASSPRTAIYEQYF. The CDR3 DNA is TGCGCCAGCAGCCCCAGGACAGCTATCTACGAGCAGTACTTC.